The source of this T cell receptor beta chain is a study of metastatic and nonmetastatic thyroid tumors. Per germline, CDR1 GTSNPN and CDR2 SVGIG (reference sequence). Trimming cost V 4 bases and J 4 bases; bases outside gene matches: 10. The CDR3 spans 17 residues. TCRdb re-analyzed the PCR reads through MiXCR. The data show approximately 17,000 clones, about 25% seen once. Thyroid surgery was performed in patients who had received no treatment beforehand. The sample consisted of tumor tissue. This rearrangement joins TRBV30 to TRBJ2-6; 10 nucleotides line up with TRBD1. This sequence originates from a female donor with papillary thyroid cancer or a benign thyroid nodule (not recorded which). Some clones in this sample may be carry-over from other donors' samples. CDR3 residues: CAWNTGDRGSGANVLTF. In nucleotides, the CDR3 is TGTGCCTGGAACACTGGGGACAGGGGTTCAGGGGCCAACGTCCTGACTTTC.